This T cell receptor (beta chain) was documented in a study of shared clonotypes between healthy human individuals. This CDR3 is built from 14 residues. The germline V gene has CDR1 MRHNA and CDR2 SNTAGT. V was clipped by 6 bases and J by 4 bases; unmatched bases: 6. This clone was seen only once. No antigen is known for it. Points from the study as a whole: Only blood was sampled, and tissue TCR repertoires likely differ from blood ones.

Data came from immunoSEQ multiplex PCR; TCRdb stores just in-frame clones and leaves some out. The profile shows 2 million to 3 million clones, approximately 93% of them singletons. The V gene is TRBV6-4, the J gene TRBJ1-5; TRBD1 aligns across 7 bases. Sequenced input: naive CD4+ T cells from PBMCs. As to subset: CD45RA+ positively selected. The receptor comes from a man aged 18 to 35 in good health. Some clones in this sample may be carry-over from other donors' samples. The DNA for the CDR3 is TGTGCCAGCAGAGTCCGGGACAGAAATCAGCCCCAGCATTTT. Protein: CASRVRDRNQPQHF.